Shown below are 3 T cell receptor beta chains from a single sample sequenced in a study of identical twins. TCRdb ran MiXCR on the 5' RACE reads and lists one entry per CDR3 protein. The table shows about 570,000 distinct CDR3 sequences, with roughly 9.5% occurring only once. These data were likewise used in another study, on yellow fever vaccine responses in identical twins.

The sample was PBMCs. These receptor sequences come from a woman between 18 and 29 years old in good health.

This clonotype was observed many times. The V gene is TRBV3-1, the J gene TRBJ2-1, with 7 bases identical to TRBD1. Germline V gene data show CDR1 as LGHDT and CDR2 as YNNKEL (reference sequence). V trimming: 3 bases; J trimming: 5 bases; junction bases outside the gene matches: 10. This CDR3 is 16 amino acids long. Written as DNA, the CDR3 is TGTGCCAGCAGCCAGCACCCCGGGACAGCCAACAATGAGCAGTTCTTC. It yields the protein CASSQHPGTANNEQFF.

In this sample, this clonotype turned up many times. The rearrangement links TRBV4-2 to TRBJ2-1, with 8 bases lining up with TRBD2. J was trimmed by 0 bases and V by 5 bases; bases with no gene match: 6. In germline, CDR1 is LGHNA, CDR2 YNFKEQ. The CDR3 totals 16 residues. The CDR3 DNA sequence: TGTGCCAGCAGCTTCCATAGCGGGGACTCCTACAATGAGCAGTTCTTC. Amino acid sequence: CASSFHSGDSYNEQFF.

This clonotype was seen a few times. V usage is TRBV7-2 and J usage is TRBJ2-6; D gene unclear. Germline V lookup: CDR1 SGHTA, CDR2 FQGNSA. V was shortened by 1 base and J by 0 bases, with 7 bases between the two germline ends. The CDR3 totals 16 residues. The CDR3 region is CASSLGGHSGANVLTF. The CDR3, as DNA: TGTGCCAGCAGCTTAGGTGGTCACTCTGGGGCCAACGTCCTGACTTTC.